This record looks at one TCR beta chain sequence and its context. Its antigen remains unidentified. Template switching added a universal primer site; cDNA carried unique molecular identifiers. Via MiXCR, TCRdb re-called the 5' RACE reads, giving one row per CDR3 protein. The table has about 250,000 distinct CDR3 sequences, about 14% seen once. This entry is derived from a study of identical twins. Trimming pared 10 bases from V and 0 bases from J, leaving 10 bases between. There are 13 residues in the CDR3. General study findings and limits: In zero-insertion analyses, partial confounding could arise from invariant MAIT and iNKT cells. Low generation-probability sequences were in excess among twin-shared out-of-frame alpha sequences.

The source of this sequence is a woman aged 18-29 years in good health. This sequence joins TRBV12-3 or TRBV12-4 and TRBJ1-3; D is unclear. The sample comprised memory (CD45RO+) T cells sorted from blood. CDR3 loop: CATNRDSGNTIYF. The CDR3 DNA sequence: TGTGCCACAAACCGGGACTCTGGAAACACCATATATTTT.